This paragraph covers one T cell receptor beta chain sequence. Specified treatment: preoperative locoregional IRX-2 cytokine immunotherapy. From germline, CDR1 is KGHSH and CDR2 LQKENI. Germline trimming cut 6 bases from V and 7 bases from J; bases unmatched to any gene: 4. The CDR3 has 12 residues. This record belongs to a study of preoperative IRX-2 immunotherapy in early breast cancer. The data were produced by immunoSEQ multiplex PCR, yet TCRdb's version contains in-frame clones alone and is incomplete. The sample includes a few thousand clones, roughly 80% of them seen just once. This sample comprised tumor tissue, obtained before IRX-2 immunotherapy. This receptor was identified in a human donor with breast cancer. The rearrangement joins TRBV18 to TRBJ1-2; 8 bases are a match to TRBD1. The CDR3 nucleotides read TGTGCCAGCTCCGGACAGGGAGGTGGCTACACCTTC. Translated, it gives CASSGQGGGYTF.